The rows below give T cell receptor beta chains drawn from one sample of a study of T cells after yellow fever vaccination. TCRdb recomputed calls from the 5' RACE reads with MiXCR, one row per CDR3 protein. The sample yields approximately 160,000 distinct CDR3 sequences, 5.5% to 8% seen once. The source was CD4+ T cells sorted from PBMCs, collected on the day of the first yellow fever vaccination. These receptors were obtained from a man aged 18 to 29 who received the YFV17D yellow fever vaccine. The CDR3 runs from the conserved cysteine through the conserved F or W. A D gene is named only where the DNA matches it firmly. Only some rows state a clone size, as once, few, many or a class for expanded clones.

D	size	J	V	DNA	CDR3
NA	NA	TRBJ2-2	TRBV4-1	TGCGCCAGCAGCCAACCTCCGAGCCCCTGGCAGGTCACCGGGGAGCTGTTTTTT	CASSQPPSPWQVTGELFF
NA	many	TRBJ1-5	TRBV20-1	TGCAGTGCTAGACAAAGGGGTTTGCGCAATCAGCCCCAGCATTTT	CSARQRGLRNQPQHF
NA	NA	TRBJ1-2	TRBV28	TGTGCCAGCAGTTTGATTTCTTGGCGAGGGGTTAATGGCTACACCTTC	CASSLISWRGVNGYTF
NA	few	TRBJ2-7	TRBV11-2	TGTGCCAGCAGTCCCCTCGGGGTGAGGAACGAGCAGTACTTC	CASSPLGVRNEQYF
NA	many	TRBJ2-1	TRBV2	TGTGCCAGCAGTGAACGGAGGAGGGGGCATTACAATGAGCAGTTCTTC	CASSERRRGHYNEQFF
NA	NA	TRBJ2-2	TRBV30	TGTGCCTGGAACCTACTGGAGGCCGGGGAGCTGTTTTTT	CAWNLLEAGELFF
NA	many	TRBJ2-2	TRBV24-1	TGTGCCACCAGTGGCTCGAGAGGGGGGCCGAACACCGGGGAGCTGTTTTTT	CATSGSRGGPNTGELFF
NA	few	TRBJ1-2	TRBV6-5	TGTGCCAGCAGTTACCCCCGGGGGGGAGGCTATGGCTACACCTTC	CASSYPRGGGYGYTF
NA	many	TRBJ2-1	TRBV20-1	TGCAGTGCTAGAGCTGGTCGGGGTGAGCAGTTCTTC	CSARAGRGEQFF
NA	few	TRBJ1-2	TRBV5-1	TGCGCCAGCAGCTTGGAGGCAGGCGGTTATGGCTACACCTTC	CASSLEAGGYGYTF
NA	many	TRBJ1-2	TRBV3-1	TGTGCCAGCAGCGCGCAGAGGGAATTGCAGGGCTACACCTTC	CASSAQRELQGYTF
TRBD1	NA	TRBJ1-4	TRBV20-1	TGCAGTGCAATGGGGACAGGGGGTATGGCAACTAATGAAAAACTGTTTTTT	CSAMGTGGMATNEKLFF
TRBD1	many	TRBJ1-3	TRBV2	TGTGCCAGTAACGGACAGGCTGGAAACACCATATATTTT	CASNGQAGNTIYF
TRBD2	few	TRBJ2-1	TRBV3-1	TGTGCCAGCAGCCGCTCGACTAGCGGGGTCAATGAGCAGTTCTTC	CASSRSTSGVNEQFF
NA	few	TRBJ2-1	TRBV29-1	TGCAGCGTTGGACACAATGAGCAGTTCTTC	CSVGHNEQFF
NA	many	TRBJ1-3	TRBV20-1	TGCAGTGCTAGAACGACAGTAGGGGACACCATATATTTT	CSARTTVGDTIYF
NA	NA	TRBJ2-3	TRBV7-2	TGTGCCAGCAGCTTAGTTATGACAGGAATAACAGATACGCAGTATTTT	CASSLVMTGITDTQYF
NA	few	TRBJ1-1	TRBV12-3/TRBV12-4	TGTGCCAGCAGCAGGGACACCAGGTATGAAGCTTTCTTT	CASSRDTRYEAFF
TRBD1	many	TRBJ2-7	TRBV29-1	TGCAGCGTCGGACAGGGCAGCTACGAGCAGTACTTC	CSVGQGSYEQYF
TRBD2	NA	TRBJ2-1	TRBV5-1	TGCGCCAGCAGCTCGGGACTAACCAACGGCTACAATGAGCAGTTCTTC	CASSSGLTNGYNEQFF
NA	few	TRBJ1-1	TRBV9	TGTGCCAGCAGCACTCACACGGGGGTCAGTAACAGTGAAGCTTTCTTT	CASSTHTGVSNSEAFF
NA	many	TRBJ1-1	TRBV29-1	TGCAGCGTTCTACAGGGACACACTGAAGCTTTCTTT	CSVLQGHTEAFF
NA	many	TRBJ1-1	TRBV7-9	TGTGCCAGCAACCCATCGGGTATGAACACTGAAGCTTTCTTT	CASNPSGMNTEAFF
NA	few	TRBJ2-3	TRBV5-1	TGCGCCAGCAGCTTGTTGGGGGGGCAAGAGGATACGCAGTATTTT	CASSLLGGQEDTQYF
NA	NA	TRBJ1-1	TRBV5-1	TGCGCCAGCAGCTACAGCCCAGGGAACACTGAAGCTTTCTTT	CASSYSPGNTEAFF
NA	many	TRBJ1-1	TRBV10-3	TGTGCCATCAGTACCCGGGAGAACACTGAAGCTTTCTTT	CAISTRENTEAFF
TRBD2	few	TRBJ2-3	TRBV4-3	TGCGCCAGCAGCCAAGTATTCGGGGGGTTAGATACGCAGTATTTT	CASSQVFGGLDTQYF
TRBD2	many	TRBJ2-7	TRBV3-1	TGTGCCAGCAGCCAAGATCAGGGAGGGGTCGGCGAGCAGTACTTC	CASSQDQGGVGEQYF
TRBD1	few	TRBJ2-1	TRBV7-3	TGTGCCAGCAGCTCAGGACAGGGGGCGTTCTATGAGCAGTTCTTC	CASSSGQGAFYEQFF
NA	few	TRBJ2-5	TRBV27	TGTGCCAGCAGCCTCCTAAGAGGGGCGGAAGAGACCCAGTACTTC	CASSLLRGAEETQYF
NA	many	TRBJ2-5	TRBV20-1	TGCAGTGCTATGGGGGGCGGAGAGACCCAGTACTTC	CSAMGGGETQYF
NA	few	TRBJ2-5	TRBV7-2	TGTGCCAGCAGCGGGGGTTATGGGGTTCAAGAGACCCAGTACTTC	CASSGGYGVQETQYF
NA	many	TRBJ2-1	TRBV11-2	TGTGCCAGCAGCTTAGAACAGCCACCTAATGAGCAGTTCTTC	CASSLEQPPNEQFF
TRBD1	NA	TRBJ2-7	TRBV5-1	TGCGCCAGCAGCGTGGTCGGGACAGGGGAGTACGAGCAGTACTTC	CASSVVGTGEYEQYF
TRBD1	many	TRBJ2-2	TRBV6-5	TGTGCCAGCAGCCCCGACAGGGCCACCGGGGAGCTGTTTTTT	CASSPDRATGELFF
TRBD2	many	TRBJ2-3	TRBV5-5	TGTGCCAGCAGCTTGAACCACGGGGGGTTGGATACGCAGTATTTT	CASSLNHGGLDTQYF
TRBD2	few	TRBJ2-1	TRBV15	TGTGCCACCAGCAGAGTTACCCTAGCGGGGGTCATTAACAATGAGCAGTTCTTC	CATSRVTLAGVINNEQFF
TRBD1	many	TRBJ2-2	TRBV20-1	TGCAGTGCTAGACCGGGACAGATAAACACCGGGGAGCTGTTTTTT	CSARPGQINTGELFF
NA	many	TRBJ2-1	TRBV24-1	TGTGCCACCAGTGATTTGAGGGATTACAATGAGCAGTTCTTC	CATSDLRDYNEQFF
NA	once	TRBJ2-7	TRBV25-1	TGTGCCAGCGGCCCCGGGGGCTTCTGCGAGCAGTACTTC	CASGPGGFCEQYF
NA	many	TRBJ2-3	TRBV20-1	TGCAGTGCTAGACGGCGGGATACTAGCACAGATACGCAGTATTTT	CSARRRDTSTDTQYF
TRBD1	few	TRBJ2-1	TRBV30	TGTGCCTGGGGTACAGGGGGTGGTGAGCAGTTCTTC	CAWGTGGGEQFF